The 32 T cell receptor beta chains in this list originate from one sample, sequenced in a study of blood T cells in healthy people across ages. Combining a sample-barcoded 5' primer with a J-beta primer mix, a second PCR ran for 7 to 11 cycles. TCRdb recomputed calls from the 5' RACE reads with MiXCR, one row per CDR3 protein. The profile shows some 1.8 million distinct CDR3 sequences, roughly two fifths of them singletons. The sequenced sample consisted of blood. The receptors shown here come from a human donor in good health.

V usage is TRBV6-5 and J usage is TRBJ2-1, with D possibly TRBD2 on 6 matching bases. V lost 6 bases and J lost 3, with 15 bases in between. Germline V gene sequence: CDR1 MNHEY, CDR2 SVGAGI. The CDR3 sequence is 15 residues long. CDR3 loop: CASRNGLGGYNEQFF. CDR3 nucleotide sequence: TGTGCCAGCAGGAATGGACTCGGGGGCTACAATGAGCAGTTCTTC.

This sequence joins TRBV20-1 and TRBJ2-7; the match to TRBD2 covers 8 bases. The germline gives CDR1 DFQATT, CDR2 SNEGSKA (reference sequence). The CDR3 has 14 residues. Losses at the gene ends were 3 bases for V and 4 bases for J; bases not matched to a gene: 8. In DNA, the CDR3 is TGCAGTGCTAGGGAGGGACTAGGTGTGTACGAGCAGTACTTC. Its protein is CSAREGLGVYEQYF.

V usage is TRBV20-1 and J usage is TRBJ1-2; no reliable D call. The CDR3 has 14 residues. V lost 3 bases and J 4 bases, leaving 15 bases between the germline ends. Germline CDR1 is DFQATT and CDR2 is SNEGSKA (reference sequence). CDR3 sequence (DNA): TGCAGTGCTAGCCTTAGGAGGGATTTCTATGGCTACACCTTC. This encodes CSASLRRDFYGYTF.

The V call is TRBV9, the J call TRBJ2-3, with 9 bases fitting TRBD2. The germline V gene encodes CDR1 SGDLS and CDR2 YYNGEE. This CDR3 contains 18 residues. Losses at the gene ends were 0 bases for V and 2 bases for J; bases not matched to a gene: 10. CDR3 DNA: TGTGCCAGCAGCGTAGAGGCCCCAGCGGGGGGCCCCACAGATACGCAGTATTTT. It encodes CASSVEAPAGGPTDTQYF.

This clonotype was found a few times. The CDR3 reads CATSTQHHREDTIYEQYF. The CDR3 DNA reads as TGTGCCACCAGCACCCAGCACCACAGGGAAGACACAATCTACGAGCAGTACTTC. The rearrangement joins TRBV15 to TRBJ2-7; a weak D match, TRBD1 (6 bases). CDR3 size: 18 residues. Trimming took off 4 bases at V and 3 bases at J, with 25 bases between the two ends. From germline, CDR1 is LNHNV and CDR2 YYDKDF (reference sequence).

This clonotype has a handful of counts. The chain employs TRBV6-5 and TRBJ2-1; tentatively, D is TRBD1 (5 bases). V lost 6 bases and J lost 4, with 10 bases in between. Germline loops: CDR1 MNHEY, CDR2 SVGAGI. CDR3 length: 13 residues. The CDR3 DNA sequence: TGTGCCAGCAGGACAGAAGGATACAATGAGCAGTTCTTC. Translating gives CASRTEGYNEQFF.

This clonotype was seen a few times. The rearrangement uses TRBV12-3 or TRBV12-4 and TRBJ1-1, with D maybe TRBD1 (5 bases). V lost 6 bases to trimming and J lost 7 bases, with 9 bases between them. The CDR3 is 11 amino acids. The CDR3 nucleotides read TGTGCCAGCAGGCAGGGTATTGAAGCTTTCTTT. Protein: CASRQGIEAFF.

This clonotype was observed a few times. The V and J genes are TRBV5-1 and TRBJ1-5, with 7 positions matching TRBD1. V gave up 2 bases and J gave up 6 bases; unmatched junction bases: 8. Germline V lookup: CDR1 SGHRS, CDR2 YFSETQ. The CDR3 is 15 residues long. The CDR3 DNA sequence: TGCGCCAGCAGCTTCAGGACAGGAGAAGGTCAGCCCCAGCATTTT. It encodes CASSFRTGEGQPQHF.

This clonotype was seen a few times. The rearrangement uses TRBV7-9 and TRBJ1-1, with D hard to call. Trimming shortened V by 3 bases and J by 5 bases, and 10 bases separated the two germline ends. The CDR3 runs 13 residues. Germline V gene lookup returns CDR1 SEHNR and CDR2 FQNEAQ (reference sequence). CDR3 in amino acids: CASSFSGVTEAFF. DNA of the CDR3: TGTGCCAGCAGCTTCTCAGGAGTAACTGAAGCTTTCTTT.

CDR3 sequence: CASGPGLAGNTQYF. In DNA, the CDR3 is TGTGCTAGTGGCCCGGGACTAGCAGGGAATACGCAGTATTTT. The chain couples TRBV12-5 to TRBJ2-3, with 9 bases that match TRBD2. Losses at the gene ends were 6 bases for V and 7 bases for J; bases not matched to a gene: 8. Germline V gene sequence: CDR1 LGHNT, CDR2 FRNRAP. CDR3 length: 14 amino acids.

This clonotype was recorded a few times. The V call is TRBV12-3 or TRBV12-4, the J call TRBJ1-2; D is unresolved. V was pared by 5 bases and J by 6 bases, with 19 bases between. The CDR3 contains 15 residues. The CDR3 loop reads CASSPFYGESHGYTF. The CDR3 DNA is TGTGCCAGCAGTCCGTTTTACGGAGAGAGTCATGGCTACACCTTC.

The chain couples TRBV10-3 to TRBJ2-4; 8 nucleotides agree with TRBD1. The DNA end is a closer match to TRBJ2-7, so the J assignment may be wrong. The CDR3 has 16 amino acids. The germline gives CDR1 ENHRY, CDR2 SYGVKD. DNA for the CDR3: TGTGCCATCAGTGAATACGGGACAGGTGAACGGTACGAGCAGTACTTC. Translating it yields CAISEYGTGERYEQYF.

The chain carries TRBV6-6 and TRBJ2-1, with 11 positions matching TRBD2. Germline loops: CDR1 MNHNY, CDR2 SVGAGI (reference sequence). The CDR3 is made up of 15 amino acids. J lost 7 bases, V lost 2 bases, and 4 bases had no gene match. CDR3 bases: TGTGCCAGCAGTTACGTAGCGGGGGGGACAAATGAGCAGTTCTTC. Translating it yields CASSYVAGGTNEQFF.

This clonotype was seen more than once but under ten times. V gene TRBV11-2 combines with J gene TRBJ1-1; 7 nucleotides match TRBD1. This CDR3 has 18 amino acids. Germline CDR1 is SGHAT and CDR2 is FQNNGV. V was pared by 1 base and J by 3 bases, with 14 bases of the junction left unmatched. Here the CDR3 DNA reads TGTGCCAGCAGCTTAGTGGTGGTCAGGGGACAGCAGGACACTGAAGCTTTCTTT. Protein sequence: CASSLVVVRGQQDTEAFF. The variable domain in full, completed from reference TRBV11-2 and TRBJ1-1, reads EAGVAQSPRYKIIEKRQSVAFWCNPISGHATLYWYQQILGQGPKLLIQFQNNGVVDDSQLPKDRFSAERLKGVDSTLKIQPAKLEDSAVYLCASSLVVVRGQQDTEAFFGQGTRLTVV.

This clonotype was seen a few times. The rearrangement uses TRBV7-3 and TRBJ2-1; TRBD2 matches 8 bases. The CDR3 has 17 residues. CDR1 is SGHTA, CDR2 FQGTGA, per germline. Trimming cost V 4 bases and J 4 bases; bases outside gene matches: 12. CDR3 nucleotides: TGTGCCAGCAGCTACCGGGGGGGCAGCGTCCCTTACAATGAGCAGTTCTTC. The encoded protein is CASSYRGGSVPYNEQFF.

This clonotype was observed at least ten times. The gene calls are TRBV7-9 and TRBJ2-2; D not certain. The CDR3 has 12 amino acids. Germline CDR1 reads SEHNR; CDR2 reads FQNEAQ (reference sequence). V lost 2 bases, J lost 6 bases, and 4 bases lay in between. The CDR3 loop is CASSLLSGELFF. The DNA for the CDR3 is TGTGCCAGCAGCTTATTGTCCGGGGAGCTGTTTTTT.

This clonotype was detected only a few times. The chain joins TRBV6-5 to TRBJ1-2, with a possible D match to TRBD1 (6 bases). The germline V gene has CDR1 MNHEY and CDR2 SVGAGI. V lost 5 bases, J lost 10 bases, and 17 bases lay in between. This CDR3 has 13 amino acids. In DNA form, the CDR3 reads TGTGCCAGCAGTCCTCCAGGGGTTTGGGACTACACCTTC. Its translation is CASSPPGVWDYTF.

In the case of this clonotype: The junction shows a germline mismatch at one end, possibly a read error. The rearrangement links TRBV4-1 to TRBJ2-7; TRBD1 aligns across 9 bases. The CDR3 is 17 amino acids. The germline CDR1 and CDR2 sequences are MGHRA and YSYEKL. This chain's CDR3 is CANSQAQAGTGRHEQYF. The CDR3 DNA sequence: TGCGCCAACAGCCAAGCTCAAGCCGGGACAGGGCGCCACGAGCAGTACTTC.

The chain combines TRBV7-3 with TRBJ2-3; 9 bases are a match to TRBD2. The length of the CDR3 is 16 residues. The germline gives CDR1 SGHTA, CDR2 FQGTGA. V lost 5 bases to trimming and J lost 3 bases; unmatched junction nucleotides: 9. CDR3 in amino acids: CASSTNRAGGTDTQYF. The CDR3 DNA sequence: TGTGCCAGCAGCACAAACAGGGCGGGAGGGACAGATACGCAGTATTTT.

The chain employs TRBV28 and TRBJ1-5; D ambiguous. Trimming took off 6 bases at V and 4 bases at J, with 16 bases between the two ends. The CDR3 spans 15 residues. The germline V gene has CDR1 MDHEN and CDR2 SYDVKM. The CDR3 coding sequence is TGTGCCAGCAGCCCCCAGGAAGGGTGGAATCAGCCCCAGCATTTT. Translation: CASSPQEGWNQPQHF.

The CDR3 DNA sequence: TGTGCCAGCAGTGCGCTAGCGGGGACTTCCTACGAGCAGTACTTC. It specifies CASSALAGTSYEQYF. The V call is TRBV2, the J call TRBJ2-7, with 9 bases that match TRBD2. CDR3 length equals 15 residues. Unmatched junction bases numbered 5, after V lost 4 bases and J lost 1 base. CDR1 is SNHLY and CDR2 is FYNNEI in the germline V gene.

This clonotype came up a few times. This chain links TRBV10-3 with TRBJ1-1; D is unresolved. This CDR3 contains 15 residues. Trimming removed 5 bases from V and 1 base from J, with 14 bases in between. Germline loops: CDR1 ENHRY, CDR2 SYGVKD. For the CDR3, the DNA is TGTGCCATCAGTCCCTCCACCAACGGGAACACTGAAGCTTTCTTT. It is translated as CAISPSTNGNTEAFF.

J is TRBJ1-5 and V is TRBV7-2; D gene ambiguous. The V gene lost 5 bases and the J gene lost 2 bases, with 13 bases spanning the gap. CDR3 size: 15 residues. The germline V gene has CDR1 SGHTA and CDR2 FQGNSA. The CDR3 loop reads CASSPDGGGNQPQHF. The CDR3 nucleotides read TGTGCCAGCAGCCCGGACGGCGGCGGCAATCAGCCCCAGCATTTT.

This clonotype showed up just a few times. Here the CDR3 reads CASSGRARDNNEQFF. The CDR3 nucleotides read TGTGCCAGCAGCGGCAGGGCCAGGGACAACAATGAGCAGTTCTTC. This chain links TRBV5-4 with TRBJ2-1; TRBD1 is a possible D gene (6 bases). V was cut by 4 bases and J by 5 bases, with 16 bases left in between. Germline V CDR1 and CDR2: SGHNT, YYREEE (reference sequence). This CDR3 has 15 amino acids. The variable domain in full, completed from reference TRBV5-4 and TRBJ2-1, reads ETGVTQSPTHLIKTRGQQVTLRCSSQSGHNTVSWYQQALGQGPQFIFQYYREEENGRGNFPPRFSGLQFPNYSSELNVNALELDDSALYLCASSGRARDNNEQFFGPGTRLTVL.

The V call is TRBV3-1, the J call TRBJ1-1; tentatively, D is TRBD1 (5 bases). The germline V gene encodes CDR1 LGHDT and CDR2 YNNKEL (reference sequence). Trimming removed 0 bases at V and 1 base at J, with 12 bases between. This CDR3 spans 16 amino acids. The CDR3 DNA follows: TGTGCCAGCAGCCAAGATCCAGGGCGGTCGAACACTGAAGCTTTCTTT. Protein product: CASSQDPGRSNTEAFF.

This clonotype has a handful of counts. The rearrangement links TRBV28 to TRBJ2-5; D may be TRBD1 (6 bases). The end of the DNA aligns better with TRBJ2-7, so the J call may be wrong. The V gene's germline CDR1 is MDHEN and CDR2 SYDVKM. The CDR3 has 14 residues. CDR3 in DNA: TGTGCCAGCAGTCCGGACAGACCAGGGGACGAGCAGTACTTC. Protein sequence: CASSPDRPGDEQYF.

The rearrangement links TRBV4-1 to TRBJ2-3; D is perhaps TRBD2 (7 bases). Germline values: CDR1 MGHRA, CDR2 YSYEKL. CDR3 length: 18 amino acids. The ends were cut back, 4 bases at V and 0 bases at J, with 20 bases in the middle. The CDR3, as DNA: TGCGCCAGCAGCCCCTTAAGGGGGGGCACCCTTAGCACAGATACGCAGTATTTT. As protein: CASSPLRGGTLSTDTQYF.

The chain is built from TRBV7-9 and TRBJ2-7; D might be TRBD1 (5 bases). Germline V gives CDR1 SEHNR, CDR2 FQNEAQ (reference sequence). The CDR3 is 14 residues long. The ends were cut back, 6 bases at V and 5 bases at J, with 17 bases in the middle. CDR3 sequence (DNA): TGTGCCAGCAGTACACTCAGGGTCTCTAACGAGCAGTACTTC. This encodes CASSTLRVSNEQYF.

This clonotype was seen a handful of times. The chain links TRBV20-1 to TRBJ2-5; D possibly corresponds to TRBD2 (6 bases). The CDR3 contains 19 residues. CDR1 is DFQATT and CDR2 is SNEGSKA in the germline V gene (reference sequence). V was cut by 5 bases and J by 1 base, with 29 bases left in between. CDR3 residues: CSAHNPRAGEVERQETQYF. For the CDR3, the DNA is TGCAGTGCTCACAACCCCCGTGCCGGGGAGGTCGAGCGCCAAGAGACCCAGTACTTC.

This clonotype was detected a few times. The V and J genes are TRBV20-1 and TRBJ2-1, with D perhaps TRBD1 or TRBD2 (5 bases each). The germline gives CDR1 DFQATT, CDR2 SNEGSKA (reference sequence). This CDR3 region has 18 residues. V was clipped by 0 bases and J by 2 bases, with 20 bases between them. The CDR3 coding sequence is TGCAGTGCTAGAGATCTCTCGGGCAAGAGGGGCCCCTACAATGAGCAGTTCTTC. This sequence encodes CSARDLSGKRGPYNEQFF.

This clonotype appeared many times. The V gene is TRBV7-2, the J gene TRBJ1-2; D perhaps matches TRBD1 (5 bases). The germline CDR1 and CDR2 sequences are SGHTA and FQGNSA. V lost 1 base and J lost 4, with 7 bases in between. This CDR3 contains 13 residues. The CDR3 DNA follows: TGTGCCAGCAGCTTAGAACAGGTCTATGGCTACACCTTC. Translated, it gives CASSLEQVYGYTF.

The chain links TRBV6-5 to TRBJ2-7; D is undetermined. TRBJ2-5 explains the end of the DNA better; the J call may be wrong. Germline V gene data show CDR1 as MNHEY and CDR2 as SVGAGI. The CDR3 has 16 residues. For the CDR3, the DNA is TGTGCCAGCAGTTCCACACCGTATTGGGAACAAGAGACCCAGTACTTC. Translating it yields CASSSTPYWEQETQYF.